The T cell receptor (beta chain) described here comes from a study of cytomegalovirus exposure and HLA in healthy donors. The PCR used 60 Vbeta and 13 Jbeta primers. In the authors' methods: In a later analysis, around 10 million of around 75 million unique beta chains occurred in at least two donors. Sequenced by immunoSEQ multiplex PCR; TCRdb stores in-frame clones only, minus some. That table gives V, J and clone size, and the DNA gave D and trimming. The sample has under 150,000 clones, 70% to 80% seen once; the top ten hold approximately 2.8%. Trimming stripped 5 bases from V and 14 bases from J, with 18 bases between. This CDR3 is built from 12 residues. CDR1 SNHLY and CDR2 FYNNEI come from the germline V gene. General study points: Earlier analysis looked at TCR beta V segments, and most were productive about 90% or about 30% of the time. Later genetic work tied a missense DCLRE1C variant to beta-chain V and J trimming.

On this clone: Its antigen is unknown.

The clonotype originates from a female donor in good health and CMV-seronegative. Sequenced sample: PBMCs. The chain combines TRBV2 with TRBJ1-1; a possible D gene is TRBD1 (5 bases). CDR3: CASSRLGGAAFF. The CDR3 coding sequence is TGTGCCAGCAGTAGGTTGGGGGGTGCAGCCTTCTTT.